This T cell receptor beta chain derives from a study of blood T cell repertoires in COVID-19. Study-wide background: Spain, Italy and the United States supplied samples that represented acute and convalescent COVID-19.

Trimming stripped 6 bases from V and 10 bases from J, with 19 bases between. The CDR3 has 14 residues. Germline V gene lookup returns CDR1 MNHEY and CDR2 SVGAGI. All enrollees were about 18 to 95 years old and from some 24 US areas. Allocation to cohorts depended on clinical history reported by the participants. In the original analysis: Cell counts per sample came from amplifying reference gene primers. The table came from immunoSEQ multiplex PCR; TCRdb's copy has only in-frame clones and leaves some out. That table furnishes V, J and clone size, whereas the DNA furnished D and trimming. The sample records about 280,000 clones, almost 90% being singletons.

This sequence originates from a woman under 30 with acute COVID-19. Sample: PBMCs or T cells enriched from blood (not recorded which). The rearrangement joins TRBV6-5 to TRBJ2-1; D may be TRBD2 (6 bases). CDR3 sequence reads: CASRTRTPYREQFF. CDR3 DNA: TGTGCCAGCAGGACTAGGACCCCCTACAGGGAGCAGTTCTTC.